A selection of T cell receptor beta chains follows, all from one sample in a study of prognosis after radiotherapy for stage I lung cancer. Using its own MiXCR run on the multiplex PCR reads, TCRdb lists one record per CDR3 protein. The sample consists of about 22,000 distinct CDR3 sequences, roughly 40% of them appearing once. Sequencing was performed on PBMCs, taken before or after stereotactic body radiation therapy (not recorded which). Source of these receptors: a donor aged 50 or older with non-small cell lung cancer. CDR3s include the opening cysteine and the closing phenylalanine or tryptophan. The D gene is left open where the match is weak. Clone size is not always given. Where it is, it says once, few, many or a class for expanded clones.

v_gene	j_gene	abundance	d_gene	CDR3aa	CDR3nt
TRBV20-1	TRBJ2-1	.	TRBD2	CSARGTSWINEQSF	TGCAGTGCTAGGGGGACTAGCTGGATCAATGAGCAGTCCTTC
TRBV20-1	TRBJ1-1	many	.	CSAKIDTEAFF	TGCAGTGCGAAGATCGATACCGAAGCTTTCTTT
TRBV6-9	TRBJ2-3	.	.	CANSYIQDTDTQYF	TGTGCCAACAGTTACATACAGGACACAGATACGCAGTATTTT
TRBV19	TRBJ2-7	many	.	CASRMDSYSKEQYF	TGTGCCAGCCGGATGGACAGCTATTCCAAGGAGCAGTACTTC
TRBV7-2	TRBJ2-2	many	.	CASSLDGWQASGELFF	TGTGCCAGCAGCTTAGATGGTTGGCAAGCCTCCGGGGAGCTGTTTTTT
TRBV4-3	TRBJ1-1	.	.	CASSPQGFSMNTEAFF	TGCGCCAGCAGCCCCCAGGGGTTTTCCATGAACACTGAAGCTTTCTTT
TRBV7-2	TRBJ2-5	.	TRBD2	CASSLGRSGRAGETQYF	TGTGCCAGCAGCTTAGGGCGTAGCGGGAGGGCCGGGGAGACCCAGTACTTC
TRBV12-5	TRBJ2-5	few	TRBD2	CASSRGDGKETQYF	TGTGCTAGTAGCCGGGGGGACGGAAAAGAGACCCAGTACTTC
TRBV19	TRBJ1-4	.	TRBD1	CASSIRGLEEKLFF	TGTGCCAGTAGTATCAGGGGGCTGGAGGAAAAACTGTTTTTT
TRBV29-1	TRBJ2-3	.	.	CSVDSSTDTQYF	TGCAGCGTTGACAGCAGCACAGATACGCAGTATTTT
TRBV5-1	TRBJ1-1	many	.	CASSDQQETEAFF	TGCGCCAGCAGCGACCAACAGGAGACTGAAGCTTTCTTT
TRBV2	TRBJ2-2	.	.	CASTIGTGELFF	TGTGCCAGCACGATTGGCACCGGGGAGCTGTTTTTT
TRBV11-2	TRBJ2-7	.	TRBD1	CASIPRDSSYEHYF	TGTGCCAGCATCCCCCGGGACAGCTCCTACGAGCATTACTTC
TRBV7-2	TRBJ2-5	many	.	CASSLGVGETQYF	TGTGCCAGCAGCTTAGGGGTAGGAGAGACCCAGTACTTC
TRBV3-1	TRBJ2-7	many	.	CASSLERGSYEQYF	TGTGCCAGCAGCCTTGAGAGGGGCTCCTACGAGCAGTACTTC
TRBV11-3	TRBJ1-1	.	.	CASSLGGTLSTEAFF	TGTGCCAGCAGCCTCGGCGGGACATTGAGTACTGAAGCTTTCTTT
TRBV12-3/TRBV12-4	TRBJ1-5	many	.	CASSLRGRTDQPQHF	TGTGCCAGCAGTTTGCGGGGGAGAACCGATCAGCCCCAGCATTTT
TRBV2	TRBJ2-1	many	TRBD2	CASLQREAITYNEQFF	TGTGCCAGCCTTCAGCGGGAGGCTATAACTTACAATGAGCAGTTCTTC
TRBV12-3/TRBV12-4	TRBJ2-7	many	TRBD2	CASSPGLAGVRRRYEQYF	TGTGCCAGCAGCCCGGGACTAGCGGGAGTAAGAAGGAGGTACGAGCAGTACTTC
TRBV2	TRBJ1-2	medium-sized	.	CASSPEAGHGYTF	TGTGCCAGCAGCCCGGAGGCAGGGCATGGCTACACCTTC
TRBV6-6	TRBJ1-3	many	.	CASSYSSQGRHTIYF	TGTGCCAGCAGTTACTCGAGCCAGGGGCGGCACACCATATATTTT
TRBV6-1	TRBJ2-2	.	.	CASSVVPGDTGELFF	TGTGCCAGCAGTGTTGTGCCGGGAGACACCGGGGAGCTGTTTTTT
TRBV7-2	TRBJ1-6	.	.	CASSSGAVAAQASPLHF	TGTGCCAGCAGCTCAGGTGCAGTGGCAGCTCAGGCTTCACCCCTCCACTTT
TRBV7-2	TRBJ2-3	many	.	CASSLEAPDTQYF	TGTGCCAGCAGCTTAGAAGCTCCAGATACGCAGTATTTT
TRBV7-3	TRBJ2-1	many	TRBD2	CASSRTSGRTEQFF	TGTGCCAGCAGCCGGACTAGCGGGAGGACTGAGCAGTTCTTC
TRBV6-2/TRBV6-3	TRBJ1-2	.	TRBD1	CASRRVPGQGYTF	TGTGCCAGCAGGCGGGTTCCGGGACAGGGCTACACCTTC
TRBV19	TRBJ2-7	.	TRBD1	CASSIGFRDRGYEQYF	TGTGCCAGTAGTATAGGCTTCCGGGACAGGGGCTACGAGCAGTACTTC
TRBV29-1	TRBJ2-1	many	TRBD2	CSVELLVSGGLPGNEQFF	TGCAGCGTTGAGTTGCTGGTGTCGGGAGGACTACCGGGCAATGAGCAGTTCTTC
TRBV6-1	TRBJ1-4	.	TRBD1	CASSGEGGHEKLFF	TGTGCCAGCAGTGGAGAAGGGGGCCATGAAAAACTGTTTTTT